The 28 T cell receptor beta chains below come from one sample, sequenced in a study of OX40 agonist ivuxolimab in advanced cancers. Assay used: immunoSEQ multiplex PCR; TCRdb lists only in-frame clones, some missing. The table includes about 70,000 clones, about 81% detected once. The material was CD4+ or CD8+ T cells sorted from blood, obtained in a trial of the OX40 agonist ivuxolimab. The origin of the receptors is an adult with an advanced solid tumor such as melanoma, head and neck, liver or kidney cancer.

This rearrangement joins TRBV6-5 to TRBJ1-5, with D possibly matching TRBD1 (5 bases). Deletions cut 6 bases from V and 8 bases from J, with 14 bases between. From germline, CDR1 is MNHEY and CDR2 SVGAGI. This CDR3 has 13 amino acids. For the CDR3, the DNA is TGTGCCAGCAGGCGGGACCGCATAGAGCCCCAGCATTTT. It codes for CASRRDRIEPQHF.

The chain recombines TRBV5-1 with TRBJ2-2, with D unclear. Trimming removed 0 bases at V and 0 bases at J, with 15 bases between. The CDR3 length is 18 residues. From germline, CDR1 is SGHRS and CDR2 YFSETQ. The CDR3 nucleotides read TGCGCCAGCAGCTTGGCCCAAATATCTCATTCGAACACCGGGGAGCTGTTTTTT. Its translation is CASSLAQISHSNTGELFF.

The chain has TRBV29-1 and TRBJ1-2, with D unresolved. CDR3 length equals 13 residues. V was pared by 6 bases and J by 4 bases, with 15 bases between. CDR1 and CDR2 (germline): SQVTM, ANQGSEA. In DNA, the CDR3 is TGCAGCGTCAGGTCAGTTTACAGCTATGGCTACACCTTC. Translation gives CSVRSVYSYGYTF. The full variable domain, its missing parts supplied by reference TRBV29-1 and TRBJ1-2, is SAVISQKPSRDICQRGTSLTIQCQVDSQVTMMFWYRQQPGQSLTLIATANQGSEATYESGFVIDKFPISRPNLTFSTLTVSNMSPEDSSIYLCSVRSVYSYGYTFGSGTRLTVV.

This clone was seen only a few times. The genes are TRBV5-1 and TRBJ2-7; D uncertain. The CDR3 is made up of 15 amino acids. Germline-derived CDR1 and CDR2 are SGHRS and YFSETQ. V was trimmed by 2 bases and J by 3 bases, leaving 15 bases between them. The CDR3 sequence: CASSFALGELYEQYF. CDR3 bases: TGCGCCAGCAGCTTCGCACTGGGCGAACTCTACGAGCAGTACTTC.

The V gene is TRBV7-9, the J gene TRBJ2-1; 9 positions match TRBD2. The CDR3 runs to 15 residues. Losses at the gene ends were 5 bases for V and 6 bases for J; bases not matched to a gene: 8. Germline values: CDR1 SEHNR, CDR2 FQNEAQ (reference sequence). Written as DNA, the CDR3 is TGTGCCAGCAGCAAAGGCGGGAGGGTAAGCAATGAGCAGTTCTTC. This encodes CASSKGGRVSNEQFF.

The rearrangement uses TRBV4-1 and TRBJ1-2; D unclear. CDR3 size: 15 residues. V shed 0 bases and J shed 2 bases, with 10 bases lying between them. Looked up from germline, CDR1 is MGHRA and CDR2 is YSYEKL. The CDR3 loop reads CASSQEILRNYGYTF. CDR3 DNA: TGCGCCAGCAGCCAAGAAATACTCAGAAACTATGGCTACACCTTC.

This clone showed up just once. The chain employs TRBV19 and TRBJ1-1, with TRBD1 identical over 9 bases. V shed 5 bases, J shed 4 bases, and the junction held 5 bases outside the gene matches. This CDR3 is built from 14 residues. Germline V gene lookup returns CDR1 LNHDA and CDR2 SQIVND (reference sequence). CDR3 sequence: CASSPRQGGTEAFF. The CDR3 DNA follows: TGTGCCAGTAGTCCAAGACAGGGGGGCACTGAAGCTTTCTTT.

This clone came up once. This chain links TRBV7-9 with TRBJ2-2; no reliable D call. V lost 3 bases and J lost 5, with 7 bases in between. CDR3 size: 13 residues. Germline lookup yields CDR1 SEHNR and CDR2 FQNEAQ (reference sequence). The CDR3: CASSLGRTGELFF. The DNA of the CDR3 is TGTGCCAGCAGCTTGGGCAGAACCGGGGAGCTGTTTTTT.

About this clone itself: Its ends do not fully match the called genes, so a read error is possible. The chain combines TRBV7-7 with TRBJ1-1; D remains unclear. Germline CDR1 reads SSHAT; CDR2 reads FNYEAQ (reference sequence). The CDR3 runs 16 residues. The CDR3 DNA is TGTGCTAGCAGCTTTCCCGGGGAGCCTATGAACACTGAAGCTTTCTTT. Encoded protein: CASSFPGEPMNTEAFF.

This rearrangement joins TRBV6-1 to TRBJ1-1, with a tentative D call TRBD1 (5 bases). Germline loops: CDR1 MNHNS, CDR2 SASEGT. With 4 bases removed from V and 3 bases from J, the gap between germline ends came to 12 bases. This CDR3 is built from 14 residues. The CDR3 region has the DNA TGTGCCAGCAGTGGGGGCAGGGTGTACACTGAAGCTTTCTTT. It encodes CASSGGRVYTEAFF.

This clone was detected only a few times. The chain recombines TRBV11-2 with TRBJ2-5, with D hard to call. Germline V CDR1 and CDR2: SGHAT, FQNNGV. CDR3 length: 11 amino acids. V gave up 5 bases and J gave up 1 base, with 2 bases separating them. As DNA, the CDR3 is TGTGCCAGCAGCCCCCAAGAGACCCAGTACTTC. Translated: CASSPQETQYF.

This sequence joins TRBV11-2 and TRBJ1-2, with D possibly being TRBD1 (5 bases). The germline V gene encodes CDR1 SGHAT and CDR2 FQNNGV. CDR3 length equals 13 residues. The germline V and J ends were trimmed by 5 bases and 5 bases, with 12 bases remaining between them. CDR3 sequence reads: CASSPGTEYGYTF. The CDR3 coding sequence is TGTGCCAGCAGCCCAGGGACGGAGTATGGCTACACCTTC. The variable domain in full, completed from reference TRBV11-2 and TRBJ1-2, reads EAGVAQSPRYKIIEKRQSVAFWCNPISGHATLYWYQQILGQGPKLLIQFQNNGVVDDSQLPKDRFSAERLKGVDSTLKIQPAKLEDSAVYLCASSPGTEYGYTFGSGTRLTVV.

V gene TRBV5-1 combines with J gene TRBJ1-4, with 9 bases fitting TRBD1. V gave up 4 bases and J gave up 8 bases; unmatched junction bases: 15. The CDR3 is made up of 17 amino acids. Germline-derived CDR1 and CDR2 are SGHRS and YFSETQ. CDR3: CASSNRDREYLEEKLFF. The CDR3 DNA reads TGCGCCAGCAGCAACCGGGACAGGGAATATTTAGAAGAAAAACTGTTTTTT.

The rearrangement joins TRBV6-6 to TRBJ2-7; D gene unclear. This CDR3 region has 15 residues. The germline V gene encodes CDR1 MNHNY and CDR2 SVGAGI (reference sequence). V was trimmed by 2 bases and J by 0 bases, leaving 11 bases between them. In DNA form, the CDR3 reads TGTGCCAGCAGTTACCTGGGCAGGAGCTCCTACGAGCAGTACTTC. Protein product: CASSYLGRSSYEQYF.

The chain uses TRBV6-1 and TRBJ2-5, with 8 bases lining up with TRBD1. Germline CDR1 reads MNHNS; CDR2 reads SASEGT. V dropped 8 bases and J dropped 5; count of bases not matched to a gene: 4. This CDR3 contains 12 residues. This CDR3 is CASVWDRETQYF. The CDR3 DNA reads TGTGCCAGCGTTTGGGACAGGGAGACCCAGTACTTC.

The chain couples TRBV7-8 to TRBJ1-1, with a weak D call TRBD1 (5 bases). CDR1 SGHVS and CDR2 FQNEAQ come from the germline V gene. V was clipped by 1 base and J by 7 bases, with 7 bases between them. This CDR3 region has 12 residues. The CDR3 sequence: CASSLVQGEAFF. CDR3 nucleotide sequence: TGTGCCAGCAGCTTAGTTCAGGGTGAAGCTTTCTTT.

V usage is TRBV19 and J usage is TRBJ1-5, with D perhaps matching TRBD1 (5 bases). The CDR3 loop spans 14 amino acids. Germline CDR1 is LNHDA and CDR2 is SQIVND (reference sequence). The germline V and J ends were trimmed by 5 bases and 3 bases, with 11 bases remaining between them. This CDR3 reads CASSPPGHNQPQHF. The CDR3 coding sequence is TGTGCCAGTAGTCCACCGGGGCACAATCAGCCCCAGCATTTT.

This clone showed up just once. The chain links TRBV18 to TRBJ1-2; D uncertain. This CDR3 is 13 amino acids long. Germline CDR1 is KGHSH and CDR2 is LQKENI. V was shortened by 6 bases and J by 7 bases, with 15 bases between the two germline ends. Here the CDR3 reads CASSPLADLGYTF. CDR3 coding DNA: TGTGCCAGCTCCCCATTGGCGGACCTTGGCTACACCTTC.

The chain has TRBV5-1 and TRBJ1-4; TRBD1 matches 8 bases. The trim removed 7 bases at V and 0 bases at J, leaving 8 bases unmatched. This CDR3 is built from 16 residues. Germline CDR1 reads SGHRS; CDR2 reads YFSETQ. Here the CDR3 reads CASRTTTGATNEKLFF. The CDR3 DNA sequence: TGCGCCAGCCGAACTACGACAGGGGCAACTAATGAAAAACTGTTTTTT. The entire variable domain, with the rest obtained from reference TRBV5-1 and TRBJ1-4, is as follows: KAGVTQTPRYLIKTRGQQVTLSCSPISGHRSVSWYQQTPGQGLQFLFEYFSETQRNKGNFPGRFSGRQFSNSRSEMNVSTLELGDSALYLCASRTTTGATNEKLFFGSGTQLSVL.

The V call is TRBV7-2, the J call TRBJ2-5, with unresolved D. The CDR3 runs to 11 residues. Germline V gene data show CDR1 as SGHTA and CDR2 as FQGNSA. Trimming shortened V by 2 bases and J by 5 bases, and 3 bases separated the two germline ends. In nucleotides, the CDR3 is TGTGCCAGCAGCTTAACTGAGACCCAGTACTTC. Its protein is CASSLTETQYF.

Here the CDR3 DNA reads TGCGCCAGCAGTTCTGGACAGGCCGAAGAGACCCAGTACTTC. Translation gives CASSSGQAEETQYF. The chain joins TRBV10-1 to TRBJ2-5, with TRBD1 matching 7 bases. After removal of 5 bases from V and 3 bases from J, the junction contained 6 bases not matched to a gene. In germline, CDR1 is WNHNN, CDR2 SYGVQD (reference sequence). The CDR3 extends over 14 amino acids.

The V and J genes are TRBV7-2 and TRBJ1-3; D is perhaps TRBD1 (5 bases). Trimming removed 5 bases from V and 0 bases from J, with 20 bases in between. CDR1 SGHTA and CDR2 FQGNSA come from the germline V gene. There are 18 residues in the CDR3. CDR3 nucleotide sequence: TGTGCCAGCAGCCAAGAATACGTCAGCGACAGCTCTGGAAACACCATATATTTT. Translation gives CASSQEYVSDSSGNTIYF.

V and J are TRBV5-1 and TRBJ2-7; TRBD1 aligns across 11 bases. From germline, CDR1 is SGHRS and CDR2 YFSETQ. The junction had 11 bases not matched to a gene; V was cut back by 5 bases and J by 7 bases. The CDR3 is 15 residues long. The CDR3 coding sequence is TGCGCCAGCAGATCAATCTCGGGGACAGGGGGAGAGCAGTACTTC. Residues: CASRSISGTGGEQYF.

The CDR3 is CASSLVGASMMNTEAFF. The DNA of the CDR3 is TGTGCCAGCAGCCTAGTAGGGGCGTCTATGATGAACACTGAAGCTTTCTTT. The gene calls are TRBV11-1 and TRBJ1-1; D might be TRBD1 (5 bases). V was shortened by 5 bases and J by 0 bases, with 19 bases between the two germline ends. The germline gives CDR1 SGHAT, CDR2 FQDESV (reference sequence). The CDR3 contains 17 residues.

The gene calls are TRBV6-5 and TRBJ2-5; TRBD2 might be the D (5 bases). The J call is uncertain, as TRBJ2-7 better fits the DNA end. From germline, CDR1 is MNHEY and CDR2 SVGAGI. The CDR3 runs to 14 residues. CDR3 DNA sequence: TGTGCCAGCAGCCGGACTGCTAGCTCCTACGAGCAGTACTTC. This codes for CASSRTASSYEQYF.

This clone came up a few times. The rearrangement uses TRBV6-6 and TRBJ1-2; D unresolved. The CDR3 is made up of 13 amino acids. Trimming removed 2 bases from V and 4 bases from J, with 8 bases in between. The germline V gene encodes CDR1 MNHNY and CDR2 SVGAGI (reference sequence). As DNA, the CDR3 is TGTGCCAGCAGTTACGTAGGAGGCTATGGCTACACCTTC. Protein: CASSYVGGYGYTF.

The chain recombines TRBV7-6 with TRBJ2-5; no clear D gene. The CDR3 length is 12 residues. V lost 0 bases and J 1 base, leaving 0 bases between the germline ends. The germline V gene has CDR1 SGHVS and CDR2 FNYEAQ. CDR3 DNA sequence: TGTGCCAGCAGCTTAGCCCAAGAGACCCAGTACTTC. Protein sequence: CASSLAQETQYF.

V gene TRBV4-1 combines with J gene TRBJ2-5; a weak D match, TRBD2 (5 bases). The germline V and J ends were trimmed by 0 bases and 4 bases, with 15 bases remaining between them. This CDR3 is built from 16 residues. Germline loops: CDR1 MGHRA, CDR2 YSYEKL. In nucleotides, the CDR3 is TGCGCCAGCAGCCAAGAGGTGGGAGAAGTTCGAGAGACCCAGTACTTC. It specifies CASSQEVGEVRETQYF.